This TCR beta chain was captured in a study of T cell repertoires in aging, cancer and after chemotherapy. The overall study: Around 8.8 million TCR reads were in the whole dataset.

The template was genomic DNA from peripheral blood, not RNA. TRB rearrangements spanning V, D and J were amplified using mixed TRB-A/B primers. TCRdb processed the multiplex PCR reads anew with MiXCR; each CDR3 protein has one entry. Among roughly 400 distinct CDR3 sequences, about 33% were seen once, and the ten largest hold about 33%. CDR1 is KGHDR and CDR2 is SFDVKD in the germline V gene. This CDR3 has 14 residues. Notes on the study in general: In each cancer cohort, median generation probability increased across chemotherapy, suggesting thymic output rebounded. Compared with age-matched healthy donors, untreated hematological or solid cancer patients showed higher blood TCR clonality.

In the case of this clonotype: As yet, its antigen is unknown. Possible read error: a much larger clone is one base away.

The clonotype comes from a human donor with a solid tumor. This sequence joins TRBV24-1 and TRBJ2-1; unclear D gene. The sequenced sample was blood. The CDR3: CAASDPESYNEQFF. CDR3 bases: TGTGCCGCCAGTGATCCGGAATCCTACAATGAGCAGTTCTTC.